These 32 T cell receptor beta chains were sequenced from one sample in a study of blood T cell repertoires in COVID-19. The data were produced by immunoSEQ multiplex PCR, yet TCRdb's version contains in-frame clones alone and is incomplete. The sample yields approximately 360,000 clones, 70% to 90% seen once. Sample: PBMCs or T cells enriched from blood (not recorded which). All receptors derive from a woman in her 30s with acute COVID-19.

The V call is TRBV9, the J call TRBJ2-7, with D possibly TRBD2 on 6 matching bases. This CDR3 region has 14 residues. Germline V CDR1 and CDR2: SGDLS, YYNGEE. The germline V and J ends were trimmed by 0 bases and 7 bases, with 14 bases remaining between them. CDR3 amino acids: CASSVDDRAGEQYF. The CDR3 bases are TGTGCCAGCAGCGTAGATGACCGCGCGGGGGAGCAGTACTTC.

The rearrangement joins TRBV7-3 to TRBJ1-6, with D possibly TRBD1 on 6 matching bases. Germline V lookup: CDR1 SGHTA, CDR2 FQGTGA. The CDR3 loop spans 15 amino acids. Trimming shortened V by 2 bases and J by 8 bases, and 13 bases separated the two germline ends. The CDR3, as DNA: TGTGCCAGCAGCTTACAGGGGTCCGGGGATTCACCCCTCCACTTT. This gives the protein CASSLQGSGDSPLHF. The whole variable domain, filled in from reference TRBV7-3 and TRBJ1-6, reads GAGVSQTPSNKVTEKGKYVELRCDPISGHTALYWYRQSLGQGPEFLIYFQGTGAADDSGLPNDRFFAVRPEGSVSTLKIQRTERGDSAVYLCASSLQGSGDSPLHFGNGTRLTVT.

V gene TRBV5-1 combines with J gene TRBJ2-7, with D possibly TRBD1 on 5 matching bases. The germline V gene has CDR1 SGHRS and CDR2 YFSETQ. The V end was cut by 1 base, the J end by 7 bases, with 9 bases between. The CDR3 runs to 12 residues. The CDR3 coding sequence is TGCGCCAGCAGCTTGCAGGGTTCGGAGCAGTACTTC. Amino acids: CASSLQGSEQYF. The full variable domain, with the rest looked up from reference TRBV5-1 and TRBJ2-7, is KAGVTQTPRYLIKTRGQQVTLSCSPISGHRSVSWYQQTPGQGLQFLFEYFSETQRNKGNFPGRFSGRQFSNSRSEMNVSTLELGDSALYLCASSLQGSEQYFGPGTRLTVT.

This sequence joins TRBV7-9 and TRBJ1-3; D is unresolved. This CDR3 region has 12 residues. CDR1 and CDR2 from the germline V gene are SEHNR and FQNEAQ (reference sequence). Trimming took off 8 bases at V and 1 base at J, with 6 bases between the two ends. Written as DNA, the CDR3 is TGTGCCAGCTCAGTATCTGGAAACACCATATATTTT. As protein: CASSVSGNTIYF.

This chain joins TRBV27 and TRBJ1-1; 9 positions match TRBD1. V lost 6 bases and J lost 1; bases outside the gene matches: 9. Germline V gene sequence: CDR1 MNHEY, CDR2 SMNVEV (reference sequence). CDR3 size: 16 residues. The CDR3 loop reads CASRAWGQGQNTEAFF. The CDR3 DNA reads as TGTGCCAGCAGGGCGTGGGGACAGGGACAGAACACTGAAGCTTTCTTT.

This chain links TRBV18 with TRBJ2-1; D not certain. The germline gives CDR1 KGHSH, CDR2 LQKENI. The CDR3 is made up of 15 amino acids. V gave up 0 bases and J gave up 3 bases, with 9 bases separating them. The CDR3 nucleotides read TGTGCCAGCTCACCACCGCGCCTGATCTACAATGAGCAGTTCTTC. It codes for CASSPPRLIYNEQFF.

The chain uses TRBV5-1 and TRBJ2-2; D unclear. The CDR3 is made up of 14 amino acids. CDR1 is SGHRS and CDR2 is YFSETQ in the germline V gene. V was pared by 3 bases and J by 4 bases, with 10 bases between. Written as DNA, the CDR3 is TGCGCCAGCAGCTCCCTTCTTTCCACCGGGGAGCTGTTTTTT. The encoded protein is CASSSLLSTGELFF.

The chain employs TRBV5-1 and TRBJ1-6, with a tentative D call TRBD1 (6 bases). The CDR3 is made up of 15 amino acids. The V gene's germline CDR1 is SGHRS and CDR2 YFSETQ. V was trimmed by 3 bases and J by 13 bases, leaving 20 bases between them. CDR3 sequence reads: CASSSRGDTGIPLHF. CDR3 sequence (DNA): TGCGCCAGCAGCTCAAGAGGGGACACGGGTATCCCCCTCCACTTT.

The chain combines TRBV7-2 with TRBJ2-7, with TRBD1 identical over 8 bases. Trimming at V came to 6 bases and at J to 2 bases, leaving 9 bases not matched to a gene. This CDR3 has 15 residues. Germline V gene sequence: CDR1 SGHTA, CDR2 FQGNSA. CDR3 residues: CASSPGGGLAYEQYF. DNA of the CDR3: TGTGCCAGCAGTCCAGGGGGCGGGCTAGCCTACGAGCAGTACTTC.

This clone was detected a few times. The V and J genes are TRBV5-4 and TRBJ1-2; 8 positions match TRBD1. This CDR3 has 16 residues. V gave up 4 bases and J gave up 4 bases; unmatched junction bases: 12. CDR1 is SGHNT and CDR2 is YYREEE in the germline V gene (reference sequence). The CDR3 loop is CASSPETGTGVYGYTF. The CDR3 nucleotides read TGTGCCAGCAGCCCCGAAACCGGGACAGGAGTCTATGGCTACACCTTC.

The chain recombines TRBV7-9 with TRBJ1-1; D possibly corresponds to TRBD1 (6 bases). This CDR3 is 14 amino acids long. With 5 bases removed from V and 1 base from J, the gap between germline ends came to 11 bases. Germline values: CDR1 SEHNR, CDR2 FQNEAQ (reference sequence). CDR3 sequence (DNA): TGTGCCAGCAGCCTATTACAGGGGAACACTGAAGCTTTCTTT. This sequence encodes CASSLLQGNTEAFF.

V usage is TRBV7-8 and J usage is TRBJ2-7; 7 bases are shared with TRBD1. The trim removed 5 bases at V and 6 bases at J, leaving 4 bases unmatched. The CDR3 loop spans 12 amino acids. CDR1 and CDR2 (germline): SGHVS, FQNEAQ. The CDR3 is CASSPTGVEQYF. Here the CDR3 DNA reads TGTGCCAGCAGCCCTACAGGGGTCGAGCAGTACTTC. Drawing the rest from reference TRBV7-8 and TRBJ2-7, the complete variable domain is GAGVSQSPRYKVAKRGQDVALRCDPISGHVSLFWYQQALGQGPEFLTYFQNEAQLDKSGLPSDRFFAERPEGSVSTLKIQRTQQEDSAVYLCASSPTGVEQYFGPGTRLTVT.

V is TRBV18 and J is TRBJ1-2, with D unclear. V lost 3 bases, J lost 3 bases, and 11 bases lay in between. The CDR3 is 14 residues long. CDR1 and CDR2 (germline): KGHSH, LQKENI. The CDR3 reads CASSPGGLDYGYTF. CDR3 nucleotide sequence: TGTGCCAGCTCACCCGGCGGGTTGGACTATGGCTACACCTTC. Full variable domain (outside the CDR3, taken from reference TRBV18 and TRBJ1-2): NAGVMQNPRHLVRRRGQEARLRCSPMKGHSHVYWYRQLPEEGLKFMVYLQKENIIDESGMPKERFSAEFPKEGPSILRIQQVVRGDSAAYFCASSPGGLDYGYTFGSGTRLTVV.

The J gene is TRBJ1-2, the V gene TRBV3-1 (or the pseudogene TRBV3-2); no clear D gene. Looked up from germline, CDR1 is LGHDT and CDR2 is YNNKEL (reference sequence). The V gene lost 1 base and the J gene lost 5 bases, with 8 bases spanning the gap. The CDR3 runs 13 residues. The CDR3 DNA follows: TGTGCCAGCAGCCAAGGGCCAGTTTATGGCTACACCTTC. It specifies CASSQGPVYGYTF.

This chain joins TRBV9 and TRBJ2-7, with 10 bases lining up with TRBD1. The CDR3 covers 17 residues. Per germline, CDR1 SGDLS and CDR2 YYNGEE. J gave up 0 bases and V 4 bases, and 10 bases lay outside the gene matches. The DNA for the CDR3 is TGTGCCAGCAGCCCCACGCCGGGACAGGGGATCTCCTACGAGCAGTACTTC. Translation: CASSPTPGQGISYEQYF.

The rearrangement joins TRBV21-1 to TRBJ2-7; TRBD1, the table's D call, was not compared with the DNA. TRBV21-1 is a documented pseudogene. The CDR3 runs 14 residues. The CDR3 region has the DNA TGTGCCTGCTACCTAGGTTGCAGGGGCTACGAGCAGTACTTC. This translates into CACYLGCRGYEQYF.

CDR3 in amino acids: CSVDLAAAYEQYF. Here the CDR3 DNA reads TGCAGCGTTGACTTAGCGGCAGCCTACGAGCAGTACTTC. The rearrangement uses TRBV29-1 and TRBJ2-7, with a possible D match to TRBD2 (6 bases). The CDR3 is 13 amino acids. V lost 3 bases and J 2 bases, leaving 11 bases between the germline ends. The V gene's germline CDR1 is SQVTM and CDR2 ANQGSEA.

The chain recombines TRBV19 with TRBJ2-2; D is unclear. CDR1 LNHDA and CDR2 SQIVND come from the germline V gene (reference sequence). This CDR3 is 14 amino acids long. V lost 8 bases to trimming and J lost 0 bases, with 10 bases between them. The CDR3 region is CASAWRTNTGELFF. The CDR3 DNA sequence: TGTGCCAGTGCGTGGCGGACGAACACCGGGGAGCTGTTTTTT.

The chain joins TRBV10-3 to TRBJ2-3; 9 bases align to TRBD2. Germline CDR1 and CDR2: ENHRY and SYGVKD. V trimming: 3 bases; J trimming: 2 bases; junction bases outside the gene matches: 6. This CDR3 is built from 16 residues. Here the CDR3 DNA reads TGTGCCATCAGTGATGGGGAGCGGGGGGACACAGATACGCAGTATTTT. Protein: CAISDGERGDTDTQYF.

The chain couples TRBV7-2 to TRBJ2-7; D is unclear. The CDR3 is 11 amino acids. Trimming stripped 1 base from V and 7 bases from J, with 5 bases between. Germline V gene lookup returns CDR1 SGHTA and CDR2 FQGNSA. CDR3 DNA sequence: TGTGCCAGCAGCTTAGATCAGGAGCAGTACTTC. It yields the protein CASSLDQEQYF.

The genes are TRBV19 and TRBJ2-2; 7 nucleotides match TRBD1. CDR3 length: 15 amino acids. Germline values: CDR1 LNHDA, CDR2 SQIVND (reference sequence). After removal of 3 bases from V and 5 bases from J, the junction contained 6 bases not matched to a gene. CDR3 nucleotides: TGTGCCAGTAGTATTAAAGGGGGCGCAACCGGGGAGCTGTTTTTT. It is translated as CASSIKGGATGELFF.

The rearrangement links TRBV7-2 to TRBJ2-7; 9 positions agree with TRBD1. This CDR3 has 15 residues. Trimming at V came to 5 bases and at J to 4 bases, leaving 9 bases not matched to a gene. CDR1 and CDR2 (germline): SGHTA, FQGNSA. In DNA, the CDR3 is TGTGCCAGCAGCATGAGACAGGGGGTGGTTTACGAGCAGTACTTC. It specifies CASSMRQGVVYEQYF.

CDR3 sequence: CASSAVQTSPLHF. The CDR3, as DNA: TGTGCCAGCAGCGCCGTACAGACTTCACCCCTCCACTTT. J is TRBJ1-6 and V is TRBV7-3; D uncertain. Germline CDR1 and CDR2: SGHTA and FQGTGA. Trimming took 5 bases from V and 9 from J, leaving 11 bases between them. The CDR3 runs to 13 residues.

This sequence joins TRBV30 and TRBJ1-1; perhaps TRBD1 as D (5 bases). This CDR3 has 11 residues. V lost 5 bases, J lost 4 bases, and 8 bases lay in between. The germline V gene encodes CDR1 GTSNPN and CDR2 SVGIG (reference sequence). CDR3 sequence reads: CAWFDSTEAFF. The CDR3 nucleotides read TGTGCCTGGTTTGACAGCACTGAAGCTTTCTTT. Drawing the rest from reference TRBV30 and TRBJ1-1, the complete variable domain is SQTIHQWPATLVQPVGSPLSLECTVEGTSNPNLYWYRQAAGRGLQLLFYSVGIGQISSEVPQNLSASRPQDRQFILSSKKLLLSDSGFYLCAWFDSTEAFFGQGTRLTVV.

The chain links TRBV5-6 to TRBJ2-1; 11 bases agree with TRBD2. The CDR3 extends over 15 amino acids. Germline V gene sequence: CDR1 SGHDT, CDR2 YYEEEE. With 2 bases clipped from V and 8 bases from J, the junction kept 6 bases outside the gene matches. CDR3 sequence reads: CASSFSGGVTYEQFF. The CDR3 DNA sequence: TGTGCCAGCAGCTTTAGCGGGGGGGTAACTTATGAGCAGTTCTTC.

V and J are TRBV10-1 and TRBJ1-2; D not certain. This CDR3 spans 12 amino acids. V dropped 8 bases and J dropped 4 bases, with 11 bases sitting between them. Germline V gene lookup returns CDR1 WNHNN and CDR2 SYGVQD (reference sequence). The CDR3 coding sequence is TGCGCCAGCCTAGAGCCATCCTATGGCTACACCTTC. It translates to CASLEPSYGYTF.

This rearrangement joins TRBV4-1 to TRBJ2-2; D possibly corresponds to TRBD2 (6 bases). CDR1 is MGHRA, CDR2 YSYEKL, per germline. This CDR3 is built from 16 residues. Trimming removed 6 bases from V and 1 base from J, with 15 bases in between. The CDR3 DNA follows: TGCGCCAGCAGACCTACCGGGACTTTGAACACCGGGGAGCTGTTTTTT. Its translation: CASRPTGTLNTGELFF.

In nucleotides, the CDR3 is TGTGCCAGCAGTTACAGTATTGGGGAGGGAGATACGCAGTATTTT. Its translation is CASSYSIGEGDTQYF. J is TRBJ2-3 and V is TRBV6-5; 7 bases line up with TRBD2. The trim removed 2 bases at V and 5 bases at J, leaving 7 bases unmatched. Germline V gene data show CDR1 as MNHEY and CDR2 as SVGAGI. The CDR3 totals 15 residues.

CDR3 sequence: CASIALRGVDTEAFF. The CDR3 nucleotides read TGTGCCAGCATCGCCCTACGGGGAGTGGACACTGAAGCTTTCTTT. The chain carries TRBV27 and TRBJ1-1; no clear D. Germline CDR1 MNHEY, CDR2 SMNVEV (reference sequence). Trimming cost V 7 bases and J 3 bases, with 18 bases left between them. CDR3 length equals 15 residues.

This clone was counted between two and nine times. The genes are TRBV7-9 and TRBJ1-3; D not resolved. Germline V gene sequence: CDR1 SEHNR, CDR2 FQNEAQ (reference sequence). V lost 2 bases, J lost 2 bases, and 13 bases lay in between. The CDR3 covers 16 residues. The CDR3 here is CASSLFGKEPGNTIYF. The CDR3 nucleotides read TGTGCCAGCAGCTTATTCGGGAAAGAACCTGGAAACACCATATATTTT.

The chain links TRBV2 to TRBJ2-5; D call uncertain. The CDR3 is 13 amino acids. In germline, CDR1 is SNHLY, CDR2 FYNNEI. The V end was cut by 4 bases, the J end by 5 bases, with 11 bases between. The CDR3 loop is CASSAVARETQYF. As DNA, the CDR3 is TGTGCCAGCAGTGCGGTGGCGAGGGAGACCCAGTACTTC.

This sequence joins TRBV27 and TRBJ1-1, with TRBD1 matching over 11 bases. Trimming cost V 2 bases and J 4 bases; bases outside gene matches: 9. In germline, CDR1 is MNHEY, CDR2 SMNVEV (reference sequence). This CDR3 has 17 residues. DNA for the CDR3: TGTGCCAGCAGTTTAAGGAGGACAGGGGGCATCGTCACTGAAGCTTTCTTT. It encodes CASSLRRTGGIVTEAFF.